Listed below are T cell receptor beta chains from one sample, sequenced in a study of shared T cell receptors in the human thymus. Generated by immunoSEQ multiplex PCR, the TCRdb table keeps only in-frame clones and is missing some. The sample carries some 760,000 clones, approximately 83% recorded once. The same sample was also studied in work on human thymus T cells.

The sequenced material came from thymocytes. Receptors originate from a girl in the first two years of life with a congenital heart defect. CDR3s include the opening cysteine and the closing phenylalanine or tryptophan. The D gene is left open where the match is weak. The size entry is marked missing in some rows and otherwise reads once, few, many or a size class.

D gene: .
J gene: TRBJ1-5
CDR3 length: 14
clone size: .
V gene: TRBV10-1
CDR3 protein: CASTRPYSNQPQHF
CDR3 DNA: TGCGCCAGCACCAGGCCATATAGCAATCAGCCCCAGCATTTT

D gene: .
J gene: TRBJ1-3
CDR3 length: 16
clone size: .
V gene: TRBV14
CDR3 protein: CASSPGHLSSGNTIYF
CDR3 DNA: TGTGCCAGCAGCCCCGGACATCTTAGCTCTGGAAACACCATATATTTT

D gene: .
J gene: TRBJ1-4
CDR3 length: 15
clone size: once
V gene: TRBV5-6
CDR3 protein: CASNLWSLRGEKLFF
CDR3 DNA: TGTGCCAGCAACCTTTGGTCCCTAAGGGGGGAAAAACTGTTTTTT

D gene: TRBD2
J gene: TRBJ2-1
CDR3 length: 17
clone size: .
V gene: TRBV18
CDR3 protein: CASSPHYTSGNYNEQFF
CDR3 DNA: TGTGCCAGCTCACCACATTATACTAGCGGAAATTACAATGAGCAGTTCTTC

D gene: TRBD1
J gene: TRBJ2-1
CDR3 length: 18
clone size: .
V gene: TRBV14
CDR3 protein: CASGYRTGGPPYTNEQFF
CDR3 DNA: TGTGCCAGCGGTTACAGGACAGGGGGCCCCCCCTATACAAATGAGCAGTTCTTC

D gene: TRBD2
J gene: TRBJ2-2
CDR3 length: 19
clone size: .
V gene: TRBV7-2
CDR3 protein: CASSSPRMGRGGNSGELFF
CDR3 DNA: TGTGCCAGCAGCTCCCCCCGGATGGGGCGGGGGGGTAATAGCGGGGAGCTGTTTTTT

D gene: .
J gene: TRBJ2-7
CDR3 length: 15
clone size: .
V gene: TRBV14
CDR3 protein: CASSQVGQGSYEQYF
CDR3 DNA: TGTGCCAGCAGCCAAGTGGGGCAGGGTTCCTACGAGCAGTACTTC

D gene: TRBD1
J gene: TRBJ1-3
CDR3 length: 19
clone size: .
V gene: TRBV5-1
CDR3 protein: CASSYHTLQGFDSGNTIYF
CDR3 DNA: TGCGCCAGCAGCTACCATACCTTACAGGGGTTCGACTCTGGAAACACCATATATTTT

D gene: .
J gene: TRBJ1-1
CDR3 length: 13
clone size: .
V gene: TRBV29-1
CDR3 protein: CSVEESGNTEAFF
CDR3 DNA: TGCAGCGTTGAAGAATCAGGGAACACTGAAGCTTTCTTT

D gene: .
J gene: TRBJ1-2
CDR3 length: 11
clone size: .
V gene: TRBV29-1
CDR3 protein: CSVAGDYGYTF
CDR3 DNA: TGCAGCGTCGCGGGGGACTATGGCTACACCTTC

D gene: TRBD2
J gene: TRBJ2-7
CDR3 length: 17
clone size: .
V gene: TRBV28
CDR3 protein: CASSPGTSGGYSYEQYF
CDR3 DNA: TGTGCCAGCAGCCCCGGGACTAGCGGGGGATACTCCTACGAGCAGTACTTC

D gene: .
J gene: TRBJ1-1
CDR3 length: 14
clone size: .
V gene: TRBV6-5
CDR3 protein: CASRPTGTNTEAFF
CDR3 DNA: TGTGCCAGCAGACCCACAGGGACGAACACTGAAGCTTTCTTT

D gene: .
J gene: TRBJ1-5
CDR3 length: 19
clone size: .
V gene: TRBV7-8
CDR3 protein: CASSLMTRGHSYSNQPQHF
CDR3 DNA: TGTGCCAGCAGCCTGATGACAAGGGGCCACTCTTATAGCAATCAGCCCCAGCATTTT

D gene: TRBD1
J gene: TRBJ2-7
CDR3 length: 16
clone size: once
V gene: TRBV2
CDR3 protein: CASSSDRVSFFYEQYF
CDR3 DNA: TGTGCCAGCAGTAGTGACAGGGTTTCGTTTTTCTACGAGCAGTACTTC

D gene: .
J gene: TRBJ2-6
CDR3 length: 17
clone size: .
V gene: TRBV27
CDR3 protein: CASSCTRGAPGANVLTF
CDR3 DNA: TGTGCCAGCAGTTGCACCCGGGGGGCGCCCGGGGCCAACGTCCTGACTTTC

D gene: TRBD1
J gene: TRBJ1-2
CDR3 length: 18
clone size: .
V gene: TRBV5-4
CDR3 protein: CASSLGGYRGDGNYGYTF
CDR3 DNA: TGTGCCAGCAGCTTGGGGGGGTACAGGGGAGATGGTAACTATGGCTACACCTTC

D gene: .
J gene: TRBJ1-1
CDR3 length: 15
clone size: .
V gene: TRBV5-5
CDR3 protein: CASSLSVSGPTEAFF
CDR3 DNA: TGTGCCAGCAGCTTGTCGGTGTCAGGGCCCACTGAAGCTTTCTTT

D gene: .
J gene: TRBJ1-1
CDR3 length: 13
clone size: .
V gene: TRBV6-5
CDR3 protein: CASRRDGNTEAFF
CDR3 DNA: TGTGCCAGCAGGCGGGACGGCAACACTGAAGCTTTCTTT

D gene: .
J gene: TRBJ1-2
CDR3 length: 15
clone size: .
V gene: TRBV15
CDR3 protein: CATSRRRHEPYGYTF
CDR3 DNA: TGTGCCACCAGCAGACGAAGACACGAGCCCTATGGCTACACCTTC

D gene: .
J gene: TRBJ1-2
CDR3 length: 13
clone size: .
V gene: TRBV19
CDR3 protein: CASSYPGQHGYTF
CDR3 DNA: TGTGCCAGTAGTTACCCGGGACAACATGGCTACACCTTC

D gene: TRBD2
J gene: TRBJ2-3
CDR3 length: 18
clone size: .
V gene: TRBV7-2
CDR3 protein: CASSATSGGASGTDTQYF
CDR3 DNA: TGTGCCAGCAGCGCGACTAGCGGGGGGGCCTCGGGCACAGATACGCAGTATTTT

D gene: TRBD1
J gene: TRBJ1-1
CDR3 length: 13
clone size: .
V gene: TRBV12-5
CDR3 protein: CASARQGSTEAFF
CDR3 DNA: TGTGCTAGTGCCAGACAGGGATCGACTGAAGCTTTCTTT

D gene: .
J gene: TRBJ1-6
CDR3 length: 20
clone size: .
V gene: TRBV9
CDR3 protein: CASSVEPLDSKIGYNSPLHF
CDR3 DNA: TGTGCCAGCAGCGTAGAGCCCCTGGACAGCAAAATCGGCTATAATTCACCCCTCCACTTT

D gene: TRBD2
J gene: TRBJ2-5
CDR3 length: 16
clone size: once
V gene: TRBV15
CDR3 protein: CATSRGVGLDIETQYF
CDR3 DNA: TGTGCCACCAGCAGAGGAGTTGGACTAGACATTGAGACCCAGTACTTC

D gene: .
J gene: TRBJ1-6
CDR3 length: 18
clone size: .
V gene: TRBV27
CDR3 protein: CASSLKVGKAGSDSPLHF
CDR3 DNA: TGTGCCAGCAGTTTAAAAGTGGGGAAGGCGGGCTCGGATTCACCCCTCCACTTT

D gene: .
J gene: TRBJ1-2
CDR3 length: 16
clone size: .
V gene: TRBV15
CDR3 protein: CATSRDRDNTENGYTF
CDR3 DNA: TGTGCCACCAGCAGAGACCGGGACAATACGGAAAATGGCTACACCTTC

D gene: TRBD2
J gene: TRBJ2-3
CDR3 length: 19
clone size: once
V gene: TRBV4-1
CDR3 protein: CASSQVAGLAGGRTDTQYF
CDR3 DNA: TGCGCCAGCAGCCAAGTAGCGGGACTAGCGGGGGGGCGCACAGATACGCAGTATTTT

D gene: TRBD2
J gene: TRBJ2-5
CDR3 length: 17
clone size: .
V gene: TRBV4-3
CDR3 protein: CASSQEGVTAGGETQYF
CDR3 DNA: TGCGCCAGCAGCCAAGAGGGAGTTACAGCGGGGGGGGAGACCCAGTACTTC

D gene: .
J gene: TRBJ2-3
CDR3 length: 11
clone size: .
V gene: TRBV10-3
CDR3 protein: CAISASDTQYF
CDR3 DNA: TGTGCCATCAGTGCCTCAGATACGCAGTATTTT

D gene: .
J gene: TRBJ1-3
CDR3 length: 12
clone size: .
V gene: TRBV30
CDR3 protein: CASREGGNTIYF
CDR3 DNA: TGTGCCTCCCGGGAGGGCGGAAACACCATATATTTT

D gene: TRBD1
J gene: TRBJ1-1
CDR3 length: 17
clone size: .
V gene: TRBV6-1
CDR3 protein: CASSANYGGTGDTEAFF
CDR3 DNA: TGTGCCAGCAGTGCGAATTACGGGGGGACAGGGGACACTGAAGCTTTCTTT

D gene: .
J gene: TRBJ2-5
CDR3 length: 15
clone size: .
V gene: TRBV14
CDR3 protein: CASSQEQGGQETQYF
CDR3 DNA: TGTGCCAGCAGCCAAGAACAGGGTGGGCAAGAGACCCAGTACTTC

D gene: TRBD2
J gene: TRBJ2-2
CDR3 length: 18
clone size: .
V gene: TRBV29-1
CDR3 protein: CSVEVLRGGKINTGELFF
CDR3 DNA: TGCAGCGTTGAAGTCCTTAGGGGAGGGAAAATTAACACCGGGGAGCTGTTTTTT

D gene: TRBD1
J gene: TRBJ1-5
CDR3 length: 15
clone size: .
V gene: TRBV5-1
CDR3 protein: CASSFTGAHNQPQHF
CDR3 DNA: TGCGCCAGCAGCTTTACAGGGGCCCACAATCAGCCCCAGCATTTT

D gene: TRBD1
J gene: TRBJ1-1
CDR3 length: 21
clone size: .
V gene: TRBV14
CDR3 protein: CASSQGGTEPPLPLMNTEAFF
CDR3 DNA: TGTGCCAGCAGCCAAGGGGGGACAGAACCTCCCCTCCCCCTAATGAACACTGAAGCTTTCTTT

D gene: TRBD1
J gene: TRBJ2-7
CDR3 length: 15
clone size: once
V gene: TRBV9
CDR3 protein: CASSQTGTGLHEQYF
CDR3 DNA: TGTGCCAGCAGTCAAACCGGGACAGGATTGCACGAGCAGTACTTC

D gene: .
J gene: TRBJ1-1
CDR3 length: 16
clone size: .
V gene: TRBV28
CDR3 protein: CASSSDPGDRNTEAFF
CDR3 DNA: TGTGCCAGCAGTTCGGACCCGGGGGATAGGAACACTGAAGCTTTCTTT

D gene: TRBD2
J gene: TRBJ2-5
CDR3 length: 17
clone size: .
V gene: TRBV5-1
CDR3 protein: CASSWGLAGGPAETQYF
CDR3 DNA: TGCGCCAGCAGCTGGGGACTAGCGGGGGGGCCAGCGGAGACCCAGTACTTC

D gene: TRBD1
J gene: TRBJ1-1
CDR3 length: 17
clone size: .
V gene: TRBV2
CDR3 protein: CASPPRDRISFNTEAFF
CDR3 DNA: TGTGCCAGCCCCCCCCGGGACAGGATCTCTTTTAACACTGAAGCTTTCTTT

D gene: TRBD1
J gene: TRBJ2-3
CDR3 length: 18
clone size: .
V gene: TRBV6-4
CDR3 protein: CASSKSRDRGRSTDTQYF
CDR3 DNA: TGTGCCAGCAGTAAAAGCCGGGACAGGGGGCGGAGCACAGATACGCAGTATTTT

D gene: .
J gene: TRBJ1-1
CDR3 length: 13
clone size: .
V gene: TRBV2
CDR3 protein: CASRQDLNTEAFF
CDR3 DNA: TGTGCCAGCAGACAGGATTTGAACACTGAAGCTTTCTTT

D gene: TRBD1
J gene: TRBJ2-7
CDR3 length: 16
clone size: .
V gene: TRBV11-2
CDR3 protein: CASSQFIWDSSYEQYF
CDR3 DNA: TGTGCCAGCAGCCAATTCATCTGGGACAGCTCCTACGAGCAGTACTTC

D gene: .
J gene: TRBJ2-7
CDR3 length: 17
clone size: .
V gene: TRBV6-1
CDR3 protein: CASSEWGWGDRSYEQYF
CDR3 DNA: TGTGCCAGCAGTGAATGGGGATGGGGAGACAGGTCCTACGAGCAGTACTTC

D gene: TRBD2
J gene: TRBJ2-7
CDR3 length: 14
clone size: .
V gene: TRBV5-1
CDR3 protein: CASSSGLVSGEQYF
CDR3 DNA: TGCGCCAGCAGCTCCGGACTAGTCTCAGGCGAGCAGTACTTC

D gene: .
J gene: TRBJ1-1
CDR3 length: 14
clone size: .
V gene: TRBV4-1
CDR3 protein: CASSQGGGGSEAFF
CDR3 DNA: TGCGCCAGCAGCCAAGGGGGCGGAGGGAGTGAAGCTTTCTTT

D gene: .
J gene: TRBJ1-4
CDR3 length: 14
clone size: once
V gene: TRBV11-2
CDR3 protein: CASSAVGGNEKLFF
CDR3 DNA: TGTGCCAGCAGCGCGGTTGGTGGTAATGAAAAACTGTTTTTT

D gene: .
J gene: TRBJ1-5
CDR3 length: 19
clone size: .
V gene: TRBV10-3
CDR3 protein: CAISEGPLGTGRGDQPQHF
CDR3 DNA: TGTGCCATCAGTGAGGGCCCCCTCGGTACAGGGAGGGGAGATCAGCCCCAGCATTTT